This TCR beta chain was captured in a study of cytomegalovirus exposure and HLA in healthy donors. Study conclusions and caveats: Rarity characterized most TCR sequences, yet some public TCRs appeared in many donors.

Worth noting for this clone: The antigen remains undetermined.

The study ran its PCR with 60 Vbeta and 13 Jbeta primers. Assay: immunoSEQ multiplex PCR; the TCRdb copy retains only in-frame clones and omits some. There are about 210,000 clones in the sample; roughly 80% occur only once, and approximately 6.5% lies in the top ten. CDR1 and CDR2 from the germline V gene are SQVTM and ANQGSEA. Unmatched junction bases numbered 3, after V lost 0 bases and J lost 3 bases. There are 14 residues in the CDR3. Sequenced sample: PBMCs. The V gene is TRBV29-1, the J gene TRBJ1-2; TRBD1 aligns across 8 bases. The source of this sequence is a man aged 40-50 years in good health and CMV-seropositive. CDR3 sequence: CSVEDGRGHYGYTF. The CDR3 DNA follows: TGCAGCGTTGAAGACGGCAGGGGGCACTATGGCTACACCTTC.